A single sample gave rise to the 9 T cell receptor beta chains below, sequenced in a study of blood T cell repertoires in COVID-19. Produced via immunoSEQ multiplex PCR; TCRdb's table is partial and in-frame only. The sample lists some 150,000 clones, around 90% seen once, with about 10% in the top ten. The source material was peripheral blood. The receptor source for this set is a woman over 75 with acute or convalescent COVID-19.

This chain joins TRBV2 and TRBJ2-5; TRBD2 aligns across 7 bases. Germline-derived CDR1 and CDR2 are SNHLY and FYNNEI. This CDR3 has 12 amino acids. Trimming took 8 bases from V and 4 from J; bases not matched to a gene: 4. CDR3 in DNA: TGTGCCAGCGGGGGGGGGAGAGAGACCCAGTACTTC. Protein: CASGGGRETQYF.

The V gene is TRBV24-1, the J gene TRBJ1-5, with D unresolved. Germline V CDR1 and CDR2: KGHDR, SFDVKD. The CDR3 spans 14 residues. V was cut by 3 bases and J by 0 bases, with 5 bases left in between. CDR3 loop: CATSDPNSNQPQHF. The DNA for the CDR3 is TGTGCCACCAGTGATCCAAATAGCAATCAGCCCCAGCATTTT.

V is TRBV7-2 and J is TRBJ1-1; D is unresolved. This CDR3 comprises 13 residues. Per germline, CDR1 SGHTA and CDR2 FQGNSA. The ends were cut back, 6 bases at V and 4 bases at J, with 12 bases in the middle. DNA of the CDR3: TGTGCCAGCAGACAATTCATTGGCACTGAAGCTTTCTTT. This gives the protein CASRQFIGTEAFF.

V and J are TRBV4-1 and TRBJ1-2, with a tentative D call TRBD1 (5 bases). From germline, CDR1 is MGHRA and CDR2 YSYEKL. Between the trimmed V and J ends, which lost 4 bases and 3 bases, there was a span of 15 bases. This CDR3 has 15 residues. CDR3 in amino acids: CASSLQDIGDYGYTF. For the CDR3, the DNA is TGCGCCAGCAGCCTTCAAGATATAGGGGACTATGGCTACACCTTC.

J is TRBJ1-5 and V is TRBV3-1 (or the pseudogene TRBV3-2); a possible D gene is TRBD1 (5 bases). CDR3 length: 14 amino acids. Trimming removed 1 base at V and 8 bases at J, with 12 bases between. The V gene's germline CDR1 is LGHDT and CDR2 YNNKEL (reference sequence). This CDR3 is CASSQVGHEKPQHF. Here the CDR3 DNA reads TGTGCCAGCAGCCAAGTAGGACATGAGAAGCCCCAGCATTTT.

The chain uses TRBV4-2 and TRBJ1-1; D is unclear. Germline values: CDR1 LGHNA, CDR2 YNFKEQ. Trimming left V 0 bases short and J 1 base short, with 12 bases between. The CDR3 consists of 16 residues. The CDR3 region has the DNA TGTGCCAGCAGCCAAGATCGGGGAGCCCGGAACACTGAAGCTTTCTTT. It codes for CASSQDRGARNTEAFF.

The chain combines TRBV5-1 with TRBJ2-1, with TRBD1 matching 9 bases. Germline lookup yields CDR1 SGHRS and CDR2 YFSETQ. The V and J ends lost 1 base and 9 bases, in that order; junction bases with no gene match: 5. The CDR3 contains 14 residues. In nucleotides, the CDR3 is TGCGCCAGCAGCTTGTACAGGGGGCTTGGTGAGCAGTTCTTC. Its protein is CASSLYRGLGEQFF.

The J gene is TRBJ1-1, the V gene TRBV5-1; D remains unclear. Between the trimmed V and J ends, which lost 5 bases and 0 bases, there was a span of 11 bases. CDR1 SGHRS and CDR2 YFSETQ come from the germline V gene. CDR3 size: 14 residues. DNA for the CDR3: TGCGCCAGCAGTCAAACAGTTATGAACACTGAAGCTTTCTTT. Protein product: CASSQTVMNTEAFF.

The rearrangement uses TRBV6-5 and TRBJ1-2, with TRBD1 matching over 7 bases. The germline gives CDR1 MNHEY, CDR2 SVGAGI. The trim removed 4 bases at V and 0 bases at J, leaving 2 bases unmatched. This CDR3 comprises 14 residues. DNA of the CDR3: TGTGCCAGCAGTTCTACAGGGGCTAACTATGGCTACACCTTC. As protein: CASSSTGANYGYTF.